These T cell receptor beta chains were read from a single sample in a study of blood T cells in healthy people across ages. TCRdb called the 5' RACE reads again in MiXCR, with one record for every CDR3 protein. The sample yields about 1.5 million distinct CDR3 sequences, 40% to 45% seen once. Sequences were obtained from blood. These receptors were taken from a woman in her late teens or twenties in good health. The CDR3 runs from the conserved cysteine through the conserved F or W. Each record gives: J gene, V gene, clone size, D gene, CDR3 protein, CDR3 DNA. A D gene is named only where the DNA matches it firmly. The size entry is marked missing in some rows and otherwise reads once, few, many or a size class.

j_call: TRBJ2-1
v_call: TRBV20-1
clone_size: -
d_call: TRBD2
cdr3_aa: CSADPGEGGIYEQFF
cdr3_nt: TGCAGTGCCGATCCTGGGGAGGGTGGAATATATGAGCAGTTCTTC

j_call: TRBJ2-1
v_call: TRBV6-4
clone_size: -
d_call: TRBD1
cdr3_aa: CASSSATGGYNEQFF
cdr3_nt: TGTGCCAGCAGTAGCGCGACAGGGGGCTACAATGAGCAGTTCTTC

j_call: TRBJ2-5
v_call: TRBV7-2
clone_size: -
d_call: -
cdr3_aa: CASSLAAAFQETQYF
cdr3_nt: TGTGCCAGCAGCTTAGCGGCGGCTTTTCAAGAGACCCAGTACTTC

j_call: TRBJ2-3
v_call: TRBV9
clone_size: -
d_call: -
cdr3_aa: CASSPAARGDTDTQYF
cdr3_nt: TGTGCCAGCAGCCCAGCGGCGAGGGGGGACACAGATACGCAGTATTTT

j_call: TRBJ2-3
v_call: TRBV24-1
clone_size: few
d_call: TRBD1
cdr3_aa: CATSGGTGYTDTQYF
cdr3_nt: TGTGCCACCAGCGGCGGGACAGGGTACACAGATACGCAGTATTTT

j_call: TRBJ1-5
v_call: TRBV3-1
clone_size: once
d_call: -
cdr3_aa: CASSPNGNQPQHF
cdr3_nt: TGTGCCAGCAGCCCTAACGGCAATCAGCCCCAGCATTTT

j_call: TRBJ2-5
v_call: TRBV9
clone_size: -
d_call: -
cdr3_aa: CASSGGAPGANEQYF
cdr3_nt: TGTGCCAGCAGCGGTGGGGCCCCGGGGGCCAATGAGCAGTACTTC

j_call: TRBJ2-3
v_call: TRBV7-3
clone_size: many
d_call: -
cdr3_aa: CASSFASTDTQYF
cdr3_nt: TGTGCCAGCAGCTTTGCTAGCACAGATACGCAGTATTTT

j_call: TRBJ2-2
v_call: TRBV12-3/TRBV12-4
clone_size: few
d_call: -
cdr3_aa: CASSTGVLGELFF
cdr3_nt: TGTGCCAGCAGTACGGGAGTCCTCGGGGAGCTGTTTTTT

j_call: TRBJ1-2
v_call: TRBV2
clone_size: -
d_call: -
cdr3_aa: CASSAEGNYGYTF
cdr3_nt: TGTGCCAGCAGTGCCGAGGGCAACTATGGCTACACCTTC

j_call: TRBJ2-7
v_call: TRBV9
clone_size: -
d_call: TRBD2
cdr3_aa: CASSAGLFSYEQYF
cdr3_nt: TGTGCCAGCAGCGCGGGACTATTCTCCTACGAGCAGTACTTC

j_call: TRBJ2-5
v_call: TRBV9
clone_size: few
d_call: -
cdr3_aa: CASSALRGPQETQYF
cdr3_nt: TGTGCCAGCAGCGCCCTCAGGGGCCCACAAGAGACCCAGTACTTC

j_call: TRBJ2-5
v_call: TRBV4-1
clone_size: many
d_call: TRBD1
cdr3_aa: CASSPDRGLETQYF
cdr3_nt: TGCGCCAGCAGCCCCGACAGGGGATTGGAGACCCAGTACTTC

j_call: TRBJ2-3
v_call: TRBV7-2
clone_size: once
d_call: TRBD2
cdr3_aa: CASRPDGREGGTQYF
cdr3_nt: TGTGCCAGCAGACCCGACGGACGGGAGGGAGGGACGCAGTATTTT

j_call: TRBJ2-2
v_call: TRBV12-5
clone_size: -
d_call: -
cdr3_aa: CASGPTVNTGELFF
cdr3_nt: TGTGCTAGTGGGCCAACAGTTAACACCGGGGAGCTGTTTTTT

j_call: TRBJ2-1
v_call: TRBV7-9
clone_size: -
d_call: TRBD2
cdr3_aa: CASSPRISGTIHNEQFF
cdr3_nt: TGTGCCAGCAGCCCAAGAATTAGCGGGACCATACACAATGAGCAGTTCTTC

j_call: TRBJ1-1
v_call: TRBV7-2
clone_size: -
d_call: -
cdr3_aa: CASSPDFLENTEAFF
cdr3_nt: TGTGCCAGCAGCCCCGACTTTTTAGAGAACACTGAAGCTTTCTTT

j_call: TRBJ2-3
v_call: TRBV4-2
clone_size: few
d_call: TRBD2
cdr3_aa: CASSQDFASGADTQYF
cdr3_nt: TGTGCCAGCAGCCAAGATTTCGCTAGCGGCGCAGATACGCAGTATTTT

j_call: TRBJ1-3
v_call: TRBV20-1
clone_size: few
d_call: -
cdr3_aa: CSASSRQAGNTIYF
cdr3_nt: TGCAGTGCTAGTTCCCGACAGGCTGGAAACACCATATATTTT

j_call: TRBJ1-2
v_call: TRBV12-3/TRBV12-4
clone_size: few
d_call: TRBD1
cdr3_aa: CASSMGQGLYGYTF
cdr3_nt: TGTGCCAGCAGCATGGGACAGGGCCTCTATGGCTACACCTTC

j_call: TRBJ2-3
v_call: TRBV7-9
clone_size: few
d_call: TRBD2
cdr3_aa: CASSLGGRRLISEDTQYF
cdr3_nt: TGTGCCAGCAGCTTGGGGGGGAGGCGCCTTATTTCGGAGGATACGCAGTATTTT

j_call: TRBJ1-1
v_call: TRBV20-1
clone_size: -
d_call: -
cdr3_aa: CSASPWMSGDLMNTEAFF
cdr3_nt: TGCAGTGCTAGTCCCTGGATGTCGGGGGATTTGATGAACACTGAAGCTTTCTTT

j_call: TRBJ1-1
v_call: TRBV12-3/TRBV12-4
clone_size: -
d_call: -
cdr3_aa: CASSLFGGRTEAFF
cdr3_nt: TGTGCCAGCAGTTTGTTTGGGGGGCGGACTGAAGCTTTCTTT

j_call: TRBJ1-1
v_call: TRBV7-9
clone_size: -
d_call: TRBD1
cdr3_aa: CASSERQGGAEAFF
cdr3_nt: TGTGCCAGCAGCGAGCGACAGGGCGGCGCTGAAGCTTTCTTT

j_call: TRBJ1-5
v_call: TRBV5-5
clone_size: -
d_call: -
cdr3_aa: CASSLSLTGQPQHF
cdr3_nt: TGTGCCAGCAGCTTGAGTCTTACGGGGCAGCCCCAGCATTTT

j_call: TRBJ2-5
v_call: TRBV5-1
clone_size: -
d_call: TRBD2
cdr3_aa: CASSLERTSGRGFEQYF
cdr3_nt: TGCGCCAGCAGCTTGGAGAGGACTAGCGGGCGGGGGTTTGAGCAGTACTTC

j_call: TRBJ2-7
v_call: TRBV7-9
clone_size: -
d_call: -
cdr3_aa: CASSQPPGLGYEQYF
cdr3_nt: TGTGCCAGCAGCCAGCCCCCAGGGTTGGGATACGAGCAGTACTTC

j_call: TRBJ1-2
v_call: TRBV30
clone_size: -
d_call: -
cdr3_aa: CAWSVTSRYTF
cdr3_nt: TGTGCCTGGAGTGTTACTTCCCGCTACACCTTC

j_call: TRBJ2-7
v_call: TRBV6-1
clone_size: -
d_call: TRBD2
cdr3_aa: CASTWTSSYEQYF
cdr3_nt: TGTGCCAGCACCTGGACTAGCTCCTACGAGCAGTACTTC

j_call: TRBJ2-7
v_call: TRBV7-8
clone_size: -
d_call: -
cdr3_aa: CASSSGAGPPADHNEQYF
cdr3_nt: TGTGCCAGCAGCTCCGGGGCGGGTCCTCCCGCGGACCACAATGAGCAGTACTTC

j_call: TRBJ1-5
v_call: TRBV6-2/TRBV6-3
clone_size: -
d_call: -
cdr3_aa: CASSTEINQPQHF
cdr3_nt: TGTGCCAGCAGTACGGAGATCAATCAGCCCCAGCATTTT

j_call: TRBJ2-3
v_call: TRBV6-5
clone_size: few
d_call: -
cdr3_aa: CASSYDVDTQYF
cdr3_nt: TGTGCCAGCAGTTATGATGTAGATACGCAGTATTTT

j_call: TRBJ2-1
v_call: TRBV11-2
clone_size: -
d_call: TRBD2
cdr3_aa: CASSLTAGGPGNEQFF
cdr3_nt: TGTGCCAGCAGCTTAACAGCGGGGGGGCCGGGAAATGAGCAGTTCTTC

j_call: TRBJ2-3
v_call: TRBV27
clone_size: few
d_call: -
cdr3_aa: CASSLSLSTQYF
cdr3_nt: TGTGCCAGCAGTTTATCCCTGAGTACGCAGTATTTT

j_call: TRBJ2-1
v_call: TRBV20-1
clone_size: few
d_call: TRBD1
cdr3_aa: CSAKQQGASYNEQFF
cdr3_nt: TGCAGTGCTAAACAACAGGGGGCTAGCTACAATGAGCAGTTCTTC

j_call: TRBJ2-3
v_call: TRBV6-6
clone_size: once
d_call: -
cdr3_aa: CASSSQRFTDTQYF
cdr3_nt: TGTGCCAGCAGTAGCCAGCGATTCACAGATACGCAGTATTTT

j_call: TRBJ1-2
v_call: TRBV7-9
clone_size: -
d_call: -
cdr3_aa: CASSSLGRKDHYGYTF
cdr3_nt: TGTGCCAGCAGCTCCCTGGGAAGGAAGGACCACTATGGCTACACCTTC

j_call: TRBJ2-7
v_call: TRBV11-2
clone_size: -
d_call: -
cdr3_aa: CASTATGYEQYF
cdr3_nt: TGTGCCAGCACTGCTACGGGCTACGAGCAGTACTTC

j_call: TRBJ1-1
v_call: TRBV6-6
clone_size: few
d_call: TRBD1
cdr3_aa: CASSYSPGQGFPEAFF
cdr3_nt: TGTGCCAGCAGTTACTCCCCGGGACAGGGCTTCCCTGAAGCTTTCTTT

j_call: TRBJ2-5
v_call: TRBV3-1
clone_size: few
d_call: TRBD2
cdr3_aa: CASSQELVLAEETQYF
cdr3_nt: TGTGCCAGCAGCCAAGAATTGGTGCTAGCGGAAGAGACCCAGTACTTC

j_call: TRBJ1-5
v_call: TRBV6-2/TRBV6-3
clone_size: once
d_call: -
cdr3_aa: CASSYSLMGQPQHF
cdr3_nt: TGTGCCAGCAGTTACTCCCTTATGGGGCAGCCCCAGCATTTT

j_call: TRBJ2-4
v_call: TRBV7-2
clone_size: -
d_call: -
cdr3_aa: CASSLGRTRTSNIQYF
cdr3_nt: TGTGCCAGCAGCTTAGGTCGGACACGGACGTCAAACATTCAGTACTTC

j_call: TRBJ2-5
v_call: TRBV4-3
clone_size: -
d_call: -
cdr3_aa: CASSQEPYQETQYF
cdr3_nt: TGCGCCAGCAGCCAAGAACCCTATCAAGAGACCCAGTACTTC

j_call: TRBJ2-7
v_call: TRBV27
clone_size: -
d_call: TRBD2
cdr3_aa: CASSLSWGGEQYF
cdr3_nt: TGTGCCAGCAGTTTATCGTGGGGGGGCGAGCAGTACTTC

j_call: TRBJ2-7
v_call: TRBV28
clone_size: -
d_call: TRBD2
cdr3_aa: CASSVMGLPHEQYF
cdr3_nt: TGTGCCAGCAGTGTGATGGGACTACCCCACGAGCAGTACTTC

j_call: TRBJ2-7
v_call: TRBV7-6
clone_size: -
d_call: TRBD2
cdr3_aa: CASSLARSGGPYEQYF
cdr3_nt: TGTGCCAGCAGCTTAGCGAGATCGGGAGGGCCATACGAGCAGTACTTC

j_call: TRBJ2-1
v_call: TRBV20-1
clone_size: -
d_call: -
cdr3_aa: CSAARGMSSYNEQFF
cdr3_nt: TGCAGTGCTGCGCGGGGAATGAGCTCCTACAATGAGCAGTTCTTC

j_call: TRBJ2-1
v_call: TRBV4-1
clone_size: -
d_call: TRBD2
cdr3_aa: CASSQPVGTSDNEQFF
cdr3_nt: TGCGCCAGCAGCCAACCGGTCGGGACTAGCGACAATGAGCAGTTCTTC

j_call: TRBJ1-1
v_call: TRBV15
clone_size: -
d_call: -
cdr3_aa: CATSRGSGGLGTEAFF
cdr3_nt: TGTGCCACCAGCAGAGGCAGCGGGGGACTAGGCACTGAAGCTTTCTTT